Following are 31 T cell receptor beta chains from one sample sequenced in a study of shared clonotypes between healthy human individuals. Profiling relied on immunoSEQ multiplex PCR, and the TCRdb table lists in-frame clones only, not all of them. The sample carries some 2,000,000 clones, more than 90% recorded once. The specimen was naive CD4+ T cells sorted from blood. The subset here: CD45RA+ positively selected. These receptors came from a man aged 18 to 29 in good health.

The chain carries TRBV9 and TRBJ1-4; D is uncertain. Germline loops: CDR1 SGDLS, CDR2 YYNGEE. CDR3 length: 15 amino acids. V lost 3 bases and J lost 3, with 12 bases in between. The CDR3 sequence: CASSAGGSANEKLFF. The CDR3 DNA reads TGTGCCAGCAGCGCCGGTGGGTCCGCTAATGAAAAACTGTTTTTT.

The chain carries TRBV29-1 and TRBJ1-2; D uncertain. CDR1 is SQVTM and CDR2 is ANQGSEA in the germline V gene. The CDR3 is made up of 12 amino acids. V shed 4 bases and J shed 8 bases, with 14 bases lying between them. The CDR3 nucleotides are TGCAGCGTTGCTGAGGGAAGAGGGGGCTACACCTTC. Translation: CSVAEGRGGYTF.

J is TRBJ2-3 and V is TRBV5-1; D uncertain. Per the germline V gene, CDR1 is SGHRS and CDR2 is YFSETQ. The CDR3 runs 17 residues. V was shortened by 0 bases and J by 0 bases, with 14 bases between the two germline ends. The CDR3 coding sequence is TGCGCCAGCAGCTTGGTATATGATTCACGGAGCACAGATACGCAGTATTTT. This translates into CASSLVYDSRSTDTQYF.

The chain carries TRBV7-2 and TRBJ2-5, with no clear D. From germline, CDR1 is SGHTA and CDR2 FQGNSA. Trimming stripped 5 bases from V and 5 bases from J, with 12 bases between. The CDR3 runs 13 residues. DNA for the CDR3: TGTGCCAGCAGCGTAGGTCCGTTGGAGACCCAGTACTTC. Translated, it gives CASSVGPLETQYF.

This chain joins TRBV5-1 and TRBJ1-2; D ambiguous. Per germline, CDR1 SGHRS and CDR2 YFSETQ. The ends were cut back, 4 bases at V and 8 bases at J, with 12 bases in the middle. This CDR3 has 12 amino acids. The CDR3 region has the DNA TGCGCCAGCAGCCAAGACATGGAAGGCTACACCTTC. Translation: CASSQDMEGYTF.

The rearrangement links TRBV2 to TRBJ2-7; D might be TRBD1 (6 bases). Germline V gene lookup returns CDR1 SNHLY and CDR2 FYNNEI. CDR3 length: 12 amino acids. V was pared by 6 bases and J by 5 bases, with 11 bases between. The CDR3 sequence: CASRPGVHEQYF. In nucleotides, the CDR3 is TGTGCCAGCAGGCCAGGGGTACACGAGCAGTACTTC.

The chain combines TRBV27 with TRBJ1-4; 8 nucleotides match TRBD1. This CDR3 is 15 amino acids long. The V and J ends lost 3 bases and 5 bases, in that order; junction bases with no gene match: 5. Germline CDR1 is MNHEY and CDR2 is SMNVEV (reference sequence). The CDR3 protein is CASSFRQGQNEKLFF. CDR3 nucleotide sequence: TGTGCCAGCAGTTTTCGACAGGGGCAAAATGAAAAACTGTTTTTT.

This clone was observed once. The CDR3 DNA follows: TGTGCCAGCAGTTTCCCATGGCGGGGGGGGGAAGATACGCAGTATTTT. It yields the protein CASSFPWRGGEDTQYF. The gene calls are TRBV28 and TRBJ2-3, with 9 bases that match TRBD2. Trimming at V came to 3 bases and at J to 5 bases, leaving 9 bases not matched to a gene. The CDR3 is 16 residues long. Germline assignment: CDR1 MDHEN and CDR2 SYDVKM.

The chain recombines TRBV10-3 with TRBJ2-3; D gene unclear. CDR1 is ENHRY and CDR2 is SYGVKD in the germline V gene. The CDR3 loop spans 14 amino acids. Trimming shortened V by 1 base and J by 1 base, and 6 bases separated the two germline ends. CDR3 in DNA: TGTGCCATCAGTGAGTGGGCAGGCACAGATACGCAGTATTTT. Encoded protein: CAISEWAGTDTQYF.

The chain couples TRBV15 to TRBJ1-5; 9 nucleotides align to TRBD1. Per germline, CDR1 LNHNV and CDR2 YYDKDF (reference sequence). The CDR3 runs 15 residues. Germline trimming cut 5 bases from V and 7 bases from J; bases unmatched to any gene: 9. The CDR3 DNA is TGTGCCACCAGCCGGCTTGAACAGGGGGCACAGCCCCAGCATTTT. This translates into CATSRLEQGAQPQHF.

CDR3 sequence (DNA): TGTGCCAGCGGGACAGATTACACTGAAGCTTTCTTT. Amino acid sequence: CASGTDYTEAFF. V is TRBV2 and J is TRBJ1-1, with TRBD1 matching over 7 bases. CDR1 SNHLY and CDR2 FYNNEI come from the germline V gene. Unmatched junction bases numbered 3, after V lost 8 bases and J lost 3 bases. The CDR3 consists of 12 residues.

CDR3: CASSLQEGSGNTIYF. The CDR3 DNA sequence: TGTGCCAGCTCACTCCAGGAGGGCTCTGGAAACACCATATATTTT. The chain has TRBV18 and TRBJ1-3, with no clear D. Germline V gene lookup returns CDR1 KGHSH and CDR2 LQKENI. Trimming took off 4 bases at V and 0 bases at J, with 10 bases between the two ends. This CDR3 region has 15 residues.

V usage is TRBV6-6 and J usage is TRBJ2-5; 8 positions agree with TRBD2. The CDR3 has 15 amino acids. Trimming removed 7 bases from V and 7 bases from J; junction bases left unmatched: 14. CDR1 MNHNY and CDR2 SVGAGI come from the germline V gene (reference sequence). The CDR3 here is CASTVTQGSGGTQYF. The CDR3 bases are TGTGCCAGCACTGTAACACAGGGAAGCGGGGGGACCCAGTACTTC.

The chain is built from TRBV10-3 and TRBJ2-7; D is ambiguous. The CDR3 contains 13 residues. In germline, CDR1 is ENHRY, CDR2 SYGVKD. V was shortened by 3 bases and J by 6 bases, with 12 bases between the two germline ends. This chain's CDR3 is CAISEIERGEQYF. As DNA, the CDR3 is TGTGCCATCAGTGAAATTGAAAGAGGCGAGCAGTACTTC.

This clone was seen a few times. This CDR3 is also generated by other DNA sequences in the sample. J is TRBJ1-1 and V is TRBV30, with D unresolved. CDR1 is GTSNPN and CDR2 is SVGIG in the germline V gene (reference sequence). The CDR3 loop spans 12 amino acids. The V end lost 0 bases, the J end lost 0 bases, and 2 bases lay between the germline ends. The CDR3 loop is CAWSVMNTEAFF. CDR3 sequence (DNA): TGTGCCTGGAGTGTTATGAACACTGAAGCTTTCTTT.

This chain links TRBV5-6 with TRBJ2-6; D uncertain. CDR3 size: 18 residues. Germline V CDR1 and CDR2: SGHDT, YYEEEE. V was clipped by 4 bases and J by 0 bases, with 17 bases between them. The chain's CDR3 is CASSARYPPSSGANVLTF. The CDR3, as DNA: TGTGCCAGCAGCGCCCGGTACCCCCCAAGCTCTGGGGCCAACGTCCTGACTTTC. Based on the CDR3 plus reference TRBV5-6 and TRBJ2-6, the full variable domain is DAGVTQSPTHLIKTRGQQVTLRCSPKSGHDTVSWYQQALGQGPQFIFQYYEEEERQRGNFPDRFSGHQFPNYSSELNVNALLLGDSALYLCASSARYPPSSGANVLTFGAGSRLTVL.

The V call is TRBV29-1, the J call TRBJ2-1, with 7 bases fitting TRBD1. V lost 7 bases to trimming and J lost 7 bases; unmatched junction nucleotides: 10. Germline V CDR1 and CDR2: SQVTM, ANQGSEA. This CDR3 has 13 amino acids. CDR3 sequence: CSALTGHTNEQFF. Here the CDR3 DNA reads TGCAGCGCATTGACAGGGCACACTAATGAGCAGTTCTTC.

V gene TRBV28 combines with J gene TRBJ2-7; D call uncertain. The V gene lost 3 bases and the J gene lost 6 bases, with 15 bases spanning the gap. The germline CDR1 and CDR2 sequences are MDHEN and SYDVKM. The CDR3 extends over 14 amino acids. The CDR3 DNA is TGTGCCAGCAGTTTGGCCGGGCCTTTTGTCGAGCAGTACTTC. The encoded protein is CASSLAGPFVEQYF.

The rearrangement uses TRBV5-1 and TRBJ1-1, with D uncertain. Trimming cost V 6 bases and J 1 base, with 13 bases left between them. Germline V gene data show CDR1 as SGHRS and CDR2 as YFSETQ. The CDR3 covers 14 residues. The CDR3 DNA sequence: TGCGCCAGCACCAGAGATATAGGGAACACTGAAGCTTTCTTT. Its protein is CASTRDIGNTEAFF. Supplemented by reference TRBV5-1 and TRBJ1-1, the full variable domain reads KAGVTQTPRYLIKTRGQQVTLSCSPISGHRSVSWYQQTPGQGLQFLFEYFSETQRNKGNFPGRFSGRQFSNSRSEMNVSTLELGDSALYLCASTRDIGNTEAFFGQGTRLTVV.

The gene calls are TRBV29-1 and TRBJ2-3; 15 nucleotides agree with TRBD2. This CDR3 spans 15 amino acids. Unmatched junction bases numbered 5, after V lost 7 bases and J lost 3 bases. Germline V gene sequence: CDR1 SQVTM, CDR2 ANQGSEA. The DNA for the CDR3 is TGCAGCGCCCCAGGGACTAGCGGGAGGACAGATACGCAGTATTTT. Translation: CSAPGTSGRTDTQYF.

The J gene is TRBJ2-3, the V gene TRBV30; TRBD2 matches at 15 bases. J lost 2 bases, V lost 7 bases, and 7 bases had no gene match. The CDR3 totals 16 residues. Per germline, CDR1 GTSNPN and CDR2 SVGIG (reference sequence). The CDR3 sequence: CALGLAGGAFTDTQYF. In nucleotides, the CDR3 is TGTGCCTTGGGACTAGCGGGGGGCGCCTTCACAGATACGCAGTATTTT.

The rearrangement links TRBV5-1 to TRBJ1-1; D is unclear. Trimming removed 4 bases at V and 4 bases at J, with 17 bases between. Germline CDR1 reads SGHRS; CDR2 reads YFSETQ. The CDR3 contains 15 residues. In DNA, the CDR3 is TGCGCCAGCAGCCCGGGCACCTCGCGGAGCACTGAAGCTTTCTTT. Its protein is CASSPGTSRSTEAFF.

The chain joins TRBV5-4 to TRBJ2-3; D gene uncertain. With 4 bases removed from V and 2 bases from J, the gap between germline ends came to 5 bases. Germline V gives CDR1 SGHNT, CDR2 YYREEE (reference sequence). CDR3 size: 12 residues. The CDR3: CASSVYTDTQYF. The CDR3 region has the DNA TGTGCCAGCAGCGTCTACACAGATACGCAGTATTTT.

The rearrangement uses TRBV5-8 and TRBJ1-1; D unresolved. Between the trimmed V and J ends, which lost 4 bases and 2 bases, there was a span of 3 bases. The germline V gene has CDR1 SGHTS and CDR2 YDEGEE. CDR3 length: 11 amino acids. The CDR3 is CASSHNTEAFF. The CDR3 DNA follows: TGTGCCAGCAGCCATAACACTGAAGCTTTCTTT.

The rearrangement joins TRBV18 to TRBJ2-7; maybe TRBD1 (5 bases). Trimming took off 6 bases at V and 2 bases at J, with 14 bases between the two ends. The CDR3 is 14 residues long. Germline lookup yields CDR1 KGHSH and CDR2 LQKENI. The CDR3 coding sequence is TGTGCCAGCTCTCCTCTAGGGGCCGCCTACGAGCAGTACTTC. Translation gives CASSPLGAAYEQYF.

The rearrangement links TRBV5-1 to TRBJ2-2; a possible D gene is TRBD2 (5 bases). Germline V gives CDR1 SGHRS, CDR2 YFSETQ. V was trimmed by 0 bases and J by 4 bases, leaving 10 bases between them. CDR3 length: 15 residues. DNA of the CDR3: TGCGCCAGCAGCTTGGTTTTAGGGAGCACCGGGGAGCTGTTTTTT. This gives the protein CASSLVLGSTGELFF.

The V and J genes are TRBV6-5 and TRBJ1-6; 7 bases agree with TRBD1. V gave up 2 bases and J gave up 6 bases; unmatched junction bases: 4. The germline V gene has CDR1 MNHEY and CDR2 SVGAGI. This CDR3 has 15 residues. The CDR3 DNA follows: TGTGCCAGCAGTTACGCCGGGACAGTTAATTCACCCCTCCACTTT. This gives the protein CASSYAGTVNSPLHF.

The chain is built from TRBV7-2 and TRBJ2-5; a weak D match, TRBD1 (5 bases). Trimming cost V 2 bases and J 4 bases, with 11 bases left between them. Germline V gives CDR1 SGHTA, CDR2 FQGNSA. The CDR3 extends over 14 amino acids. This CDR3 reads CASSLNRMVETQYF. DNA for the CDR3: TGTGCCAGCAGCTTAAACAGGATGGTAGAGACCCAGTACTTC.

The chain couples TRBV28 to TRBJ2-7; D is perhaps TRBD2 (7 bases). Germline assignment: CDR1 MDHEN and CDR2 SYDVKM. Trimming removed 2 bases from V and 1 base from J, with 21 bases in between. This CDR3 has 18 residues. CDR3 nucleotides: TGTGCCAGCAGTTTAGTCCTGACGGGAGGACAGAGGTCCTACGAGCAGTACTTC. Protein product: CASSLVLTGGQRSYEQYF.

V and J are TRBV18 and TRBJ1-3; possibly TRBD1 for D (6 bases). V was trimmed by 1 base and J by 3 bases, leaving 7 bases between them. This CDR3 is 14 amino acids long. Germline CDR1 and CDR2: KGHSH and LQKENI. DNA of the CDR3: TGTGCCAGCTCACCACAGGGGGATGGAAACACCATATATTTT. This gives the protein CASSPQGDGNTIYF.

The chain employs TRBV2 and TRBJ2-5; maybe TRBD2 (7 bases). CDR1 and CDR2 from the germline V gene are SNHLY and FYNNEI. The CDR3 loop spans 11 amino acids. V shed 6 bases and J shed 7 bases, with 9 bases lying between them. The CDR3 reads CASRGGGTQYF. DNA for the CDR3: TGTGCCAGCAGGGGAGGGGGGACCCAGTACTTC.